A single sample gave rise to the 29 T cell receptor beta chains below, sequenced in a study of regulatory T cells in long-lasting Graves disease (dated by TCRdb to the early 2020s). The sample's time point label is to be understood as: persistent/refractory GD, antithyroid drugs over 5 years with positive TRAb. For both TCR sequencing and RNA sequencing, RNA was extracted from PBMCs using TRIzol. Library creation used multiplex PCR. The data were produced on an Illumina HiSeq 4000. To build TCR beta libraries, CDR3 regions were amplified by Arm-PCR using iRepertoire HTBI primers. Clones were called with MiXCR by TCRdb after fastp trimmed the public reads at Q25, and only in-frame beta chains were retained. Here each entry gathers all rows of one CDR3 protein and keeps the most common genes and DNA. The sample includes about 470,000 distinct CDR3 sequences, with roughly 21% observed a single time. The ten largest clones represent 7.1% of the sample.

The sequencing used peripheral blood mononuclear cells (PBMCs), collected when the disease was refractory, from a patient treated with antithyroid drugs. The receptors derive from a female donor with Graves disease.

In its sample, this clonotype was seen many times. J is TRBJ1-1 and V is TRBV12-3 or TRBV12-4; TRBD1 is a possible D gene (5 bases). Trimming pared 8 bases from V and 1 base from J, leaving 8 bases between. The CDR3 extends over 12 amino acids. The CDR3 DNA reads as TGTGCCAGCGCCACAGGGAACACTGAAGCTTTCTTT. It encodes CASATGNTEAFF.

This sequence joins TRBV19 and TRBJ1-1; TRBD1 might be the D (5 bases). Germline loops: CDR1 LNHDA, CDR2 SQIVND (reference sequence). The CDR3 length is 13 residues. Trimming removed 10 bases from V and 0 bases from J, with 12 bases in between. This chain's CDR3 is CATLGPLNTEAFF. DNA of the CDR3: TGTGCCACCCTGGGGCCATTGAACACTGAAGCTTTCTTT.

There are a few counts of this clonotype. The rearrangement links TRBV19 to TRBJ2-7; D is ambiguous. The CDR3 runs 13 residues. Germline V gives CDR1 LNHDA, CDR2 SQIVND (reference sequence). Trimming cost V 2 bases and J 3 bases, with 8 bases left between them. The chain's CDR3 is CASSISTSYEQYF. Here the CDR3 DNA reads TGTGCCAGTAGTATATCAACCAGCTACGAGCAGTACTTC.

This clonotype was seen repeatedly, ten times or more. The chain has TRBV30 and TRBJ2-6; D unclear. Trimming pared 2 bases from V and 4 bases from J, leaving 6 bases between. Looked up from germline, CDR1 is GTSNPN and CDR2 is SVGIG (reference sequence). The CDR3 totals 13 residues. In DNA, the CDR3 is TGTGCCTGGAGTTGGTCGGGGGCCAACGTCCTGACTTTC. Protein: CAWSWSGANVLTF. The full variable domain, rest sourced from reference TRBV30 and TRBJ2-6, is SQTIHQWPATLVQPVGSPLSLECTVEGTSNPNLYWYRQAAGRGLQLLFYSVGIGQISSEVPQNLSASRPQDRQFILSSKKLLLSDSGFYLCAWSWSGANVLTFGAGSRLTVL.

This clonotype was observed a few times. The rearrangement links TRBV29-1 to TRBJ2-5, with TRBD1 identical over 10 bases. The V gene's germline CDR1 is SQVTM and CDR2 ANQGSEA. The CDR3 sequence is 12 residues long. The J segment lost 4 bases and the V segment lost 7 bases, leaving 3 bases of the junction unmatched. The CDR3 here is CSGDRGGETQYF. The DNA of the CDR3 is TGCAGCGGGGACAGGGGAGGAGAGACCCAGTACTTC.

At least ten counts were recorded for this clonotype. The chain carries TRBV6-1 and TRBJ1-5; tentative D call: TRBD1 (6 bases). Trimming stripped 3 bases from V and 7 bases from J, with 13 bases between. This CDR3 is 14 amino acids long. Per germline, CDR1 MNHNS and CDR2 SASEGT. The CDR3 DNA is TGTGCCAGCAGTGATTTTGGTGACAGGCAGCCCCAGCATTTT. Translation gives CASSDFGDRQPQHF.

The chain is built from TRBV7-2 and TRBJ1-5; D unclear. V was cut by 1 base and J by 2 bases, with 9 bases left in between. CDR1 SGHTA and CDR2 FQGNSA come from the germline V gene. CDR3 length equals 15 residues. CDR3 sequence reads: CASSLDSAGNQPQHF. In DNA form, the CDR3 reads TGTGCCAGCAGCTTAGACTCTGCGGGCAATCAGCCCCAGCATTTT.

V gene TRBV13 combines with J gene TRBJ1-2, with D unresolved. CDR3 length equals 14 residues. The germline gives CDR1 PRHDT, CDR2 FYEKMQ (reference sequence). Trimming stripped 4 bases from V and 1 base from J, with 10 bases between. This CDR3 is CASSSKPFNYGYTF. CDR3 DNA sequence: TGTGCCAGCAGCTCAAAGCCGTTTAACTATGGCTACACCTTC. Drawing the rest from reference TRBV13 and TRBJ1-2, the complete variable domain is AAGVIQSPRHLIKEKRETATLKCYPIPRHDTVYWYQQGPGQDPQFLISFYEKMQSDKGSIPDRFSAQQFSDYHSELNMSSLELGDSALYFCASSSKPFNYGYTFGSGTRLTVV.

This clonotype was observed at least ten times. The chain combines TRBV2 with TRBJ1-5; no firm D call. Deletions cut 2 bases from V and 9 bases from J, with 5 bases between. Germline V gives CDR1 SNHLY, CDR2 FYNNEI. This CDR3 region has 11 residues. This chain's CDR3 is CASSEPGPQHF. The CDR3 nucleotides read TGTGCCAGCAGTGAACCCGGGCCCCAGCATTTT.

The sample holds a few counts of this clonotype. The chain employs TRBV14 and TRBJ1-2; 8 bases line up with TRBD1. This CDR3 is built from 14 residues. Germline V gives CDR1 SGHDN, CDR2 FVKESK. V lost 1 base and J lost 5; bases outside the gene matches: 3. The CDR3 nucleotides read TGTGCCAGCAGCCAAGGACAGGGGCCTTATGGCTACACCTTC. Protein product: CASSQGQGPYGYTF. Using reference TRBV14 and TRBJ1-2 for the parts outside the CDR3, the full variable domain is EAGVTQFPSHSVIEKGQTVTLRCDPISGHDNLYWYRRVMGKEIKFLLHFVKESKQDESGMPNNRFLAERTGGTYSTLKVQPAELEDSGVYFCASSQGQGPYGYTFGSGTRLTVV.

The J gene is TRBJ1-2, the V gene TRBV4-2, with D possibly being TRBD1 (6 bases). CDR3 size: 14 residues. Per germline, CDR1 LGHNA and CDR2 YNFKEQ. V lost 5 bases to trimming and J lost 7 bases, with 17 bases between them. CDR3 nucleotide sequence: TGTGCCAGCAGCGCTCCGGGGCAGGGGCGTGGCTACACCTTC. It codes for CASSAPGQGRGYTF.

V usage is TRBV20-1 and J usage is TRBJ1-2; D unclear. The CDR3 runs to 14 residues. Trimming left V 5 bases short and J 1 base short, with 14 bases between. Germline loops: CDR1 DFQATT, CDR2 SNEGSKA (reference sequence). The CDR3 nucleotides read TGCAGTGCTCACACCCCGACCCTTAACTATGGCTACACCTTC. Encoded protein: CSAHTPTLNYGYTF.

The V and J genes are TRBV9 and TRBJ1-1; D perhaps matches TRBD1 (6 bases). Germline V gene data show CDR1 as SGDLS and CDR2 as YYNGEE. This CDR3 spans 15 amino acids. Deletions cut 0 bases from V and 5 bases from J, with 14 bases between. CDR3 amino acids: CASSVGGLGGTEAFF. CDR3 bases: TGTGCCAGCAGCGTAGGAGGCCTAGGGGGAACTGAAGCTTTCTTT.

This clonotype occurred many times. The chain carries TRBV19 and TRBJ2-5, with 10 bases lining up with TRBD1. Germline CDR1 reads LNHDA; CDR2 reads SQIVND (reference sequence). The ends lost 4 bases at V and 1 base at J; junction bases unmatched: 3. The CDR3 spans 15 residues. CDR3 residues: CASSRRTGGQETQYF. In DNA form, the CDR3 reads TGTGCCAGTAGTAGAAGGACAGGGGGCCAAGAGACCCAGTACTTC.

The sample holds many counts of this clonotype. V is TRBV28 and J is TRBJ2-2; D ambiguous. V was pared by 8 bases and J by 2 bases, with 18 bases between. There are 16 residues in the CDR3. Looked up from germline, CDR1 is MDHEN and CDR2 is SYDVKM. The CDR3 region has the DNA TGTGCCAGCTCCCCCCGCCGGCAAAGAAACACCGGGGAGCTGTTTTTT. Translation: CASSPRRQRNTGELFF. Complete variable domain (other parts from reference TRBV28 and TRBJ2-2): DVKVTQSSRYLVKRTGEKVFLECVQDMDHENMFWYRQDPGLGLRLIYFSYDVKMKEKGDIPEGYSVSREKKERFSLILESASTNQTSMYLCASSPRRQRNTGELFFGEGSRLTVL.

Note on this clonotype: Likely a read error: the CDR3 ends without its conserved phenylalanine or tryptophan. CDR3 coding DNA: TGTGCCAGTACGGGACAGACTCCCTACGGGCAGTACTCC. It is translated as CASTGQTPYGQYS. The gene calls are TRBV28 and TRBJ2-7; TRBD1 matches 7 bases. Germline CDR1 reads MDHEN; CDR2 reads SYDVKM. This CDR3 is 13 amino acids long.

This clonotype was detected a few times. The chain combines TRBV11-3 with TRBJ1-5; 9 nucleotides align to TRBD1. The CDR3 has 15 residues. Germline loops: CDR1 SGHNT, CDR2 YENEEA. J lost 6 bases, V lost 5 bases, and 8 bases had no gene match. CDR3 nucleotides: TGTGCCAGCAGCCTTCGGACAGGGGACGGTCAGCCCCAGCATTTT. Protein: CASSLRTGDGQPQHF.

This clonotype was counted only a few times. Written as DNA, the CDR3 is TGCGCCAGCAGCTTGGAGGGACAGTACACAGATACGCAGTATTTT. Translation gives CASSLEGQYTDTQYF. V gene TRBV5-1 combines with J gene TRBJ2-3, with 7 bases lining up with TRBD1. Germline CDR1 reads SGHRS; CDR2 reads YFSETQ. Trimming took 0 bases from V and 2 from J; bases not matched to a gene: 3. This CDR3 has 15 residues.

This clonotype was detected only a few times. The chain carries TRBV28 and TRBJ1-5; D not resolved. The CDR3 has 16 amino acids. V was trimmed by 2 bases and J by 2 bases, leaving 13 bases between them. CDR1 is MDHEN, CDR2 SYDVKM, per germline. The chain's CDR3 is CASSLEAGGGNQPQHF. DNA for the CDR3: TGTGCCAGCAGTTTAGAGGCGGGTGGGGGCAATCAGCCCCAGCATTTT.

The chain has TRBV4-2 and TRBJ1-2; 7 positions agree with TRBD1. With 1 base clipped from V and 4 bases from J, the junction kept 6 bases outside the gene matches. Germline CDR1 is LGHNA and CDR2 is YNFKEQ. This CDR3 comprises 15 residues. CDR3: CASSQGRQGSYGYTF. The CDR3 nucleotides are TGTGCCAGCAGCCAAGGTAGACAGGGATCCTATGGCTACACCTTC.

The J gene is TRBJ1-2, the V gene TRBV3-1, with D perhaps matching TRBD1 (6 bases). The CDR3 loop spans 14 amino acids. The ends were cut back, 2 bases at V and 7 bases at J, with 14 bases in the middle. Germline loops: CDR1 LGHDT, CDR2 YNNKEL (reference sequence). CDR3 DNA: TGTGCCAGCAGCCAATCCACAGGGAGTGGTGGCTACACCTTC. This codes for CASSQSTGSGGYTF.

V and J are TRBV5-5 and TRBJ2-3; tentative D call: TRBD1 (6 bases). The CDR3 consists of 15 residues. Germline CDR1 SGHKS, CDR2 YYEKEE (reference sequence). V gave up 2 bases and J gave up 2 bases, with 12 bases separating them. The CDR3 sequence is CASSFGQPTTDTQYF. The CDR3 bases are TGTGCCAGCAGCTTCGGACAGCCGACCACAGATACGCAGTATTTT.

This clonotype was detected only a few times. The chain links TRBV19 to TRBJ1-2; D unclear. CDR1 and CDR2 from the germline V gene are LNHDA and SQIVND (reference sequence). The CDR3 contains 11 residues. The V end was cut by 6 bases, the J end by 8 bases, with 10 bases between. The CDR3 DNA follows: TGTGCCAGTAGCCAAAGAGAAGGCTACACCTTC. This codes for CASSQREGYTF.

This clonotype was seen only a few times. The V and J genes are TRBV20-1 and TRBJ1-1; D might be TRBD1 (6 bases). The CDR3 contains 13 residues. V shed 3 bases and J shed 6 bases, with 14 bases lying between them. The germline gives CDR1 DFQATT, CDR2 SNEGSKA (reference sequence). The CDR3 DNA sequence: TGCAGTGCTAGGGACGGGGGCATCCCTGAAGCTTTCTTT. Protein product: CSARDGGIPEAFF.

The chain recombines TRBV18 with TRBJ1-2, with D unresolved. The germline V and J ends were trimmed by 9 bases and 8 bases, with 25 bases remaining between them. CDR3 length: 15 residues. Germline lookup yields CDR1 KGHSH and CDR2 LQKENI. The CDR3 reads CASHSKGDMVNGYTF. The CDR3 DNA reads TGTGCCAGTCACAGCAAAGGCGACATGGTAAACGGCTACACCTTC.

The rearrangement links TRBV4-1 to TRBJ1-5, with 7 positions matching TRBD1. After removal of 1 base from V and 2 bases from J, the junction contained 8 bases not matched to a gene. The CDR3 extends over 17 amino acids. CDR1 is MGHRA, CDR2 YSYEKL, per germline. The chain's CDR3 is CASSQGGQLRGNQPQHF. CDR3 in DNA: TGCGCCAGCAGCCAAGGGGGACAGCTGAGGGGCAATCAGCCCCAGCATTTT.

As concerns this clonotype: This may be a read error, as it is one base from a much larger clone. The chain uses TRBV28 and TRBJ1-6; 7 bases are shared with TRBD1. Germline assignment: CDR1 MDHEN and CDR2 SYDVKM. The CDR3 spans 15 residues. Here the CDR3 DNA reads TGTGCCAGCAGTTTTAGCCGACAGGGCGATTCACCCCTCTACTTT. Its translation is CASSFSRQGDSPLYF.

The chain couples TRBV29-1 to TRBJ1-2; D not certain. The CDR3 extends over 12 amino acids. Trimming took 6 bases from V and 6 from J, leaving 14 bases between them. The germline V gene has CDR1 SQVTM and CDR2 ANQGSEA. CDR3 sequence: CSVSNRADGYTF. CDR3 coding DNA: TGCAGCGTCTCCAACAGAGCGGATGGCTACACCTTC.

Ten or more counts support this clonotype. This sequence joins TRBV28 and TRBJ1-2; no firm D call. Germline V gene sequence: CDR1 MDHEN, CDR2 SYDVKM. This CDR3 has 13 amino acids. The ends were cut back, 8 bases at V and 0 bases at J, with 10 bases in the middle. The CDR3 loop is CASSTGTNYGYTF. The CDR3 DNA sequence: TGTGCCAGCTCAACCGGGACTAACTATGGCTACACCTTC.